This TCR beta chain was identified in a study of blood T cell repertoires in COVID-19. Turning to the study itself: The origin of the acute and convalescent COVID-19 samples was the United States, Italy and Spain. The analysed material was cDNA or gDNA that came from T cells, B-cell-depleted T cells, or PBMCs.

This clone was counted a few times. In germline, CDR1 is SNHLY, CDR2 FYNNEI. The CDR3 is 16 amino acids. The V and J ends lost 10 bases and 7 bases, in that order; junction bases with no gene match: 21. Study processing details: Nucleated cell number was recorded as an estimate derived from reference gene primer amplification. Sequencing used immunoSEQ multiplex PCR; TCRdb keeps in-frame clones, though not all of them. For V, J and clone size, that table is used; D and trimming come from the DNA. The sample records about 160,000 clones, roughly 86% being singletons. The sequenced material came from peripheral blood. This sequence joins TRBV2 and TRBJ1-2; 7 nucleotides agree with TRBD1. The sequence came from an older woman who had recovered from COVID-19. As DNA, the CDR3 is TGTGCCATCACCCTAGGAACAGGGGACAACCCGCGTGGCTACACCTTC. Protein product: CAITLGTGDNPRGYTF.